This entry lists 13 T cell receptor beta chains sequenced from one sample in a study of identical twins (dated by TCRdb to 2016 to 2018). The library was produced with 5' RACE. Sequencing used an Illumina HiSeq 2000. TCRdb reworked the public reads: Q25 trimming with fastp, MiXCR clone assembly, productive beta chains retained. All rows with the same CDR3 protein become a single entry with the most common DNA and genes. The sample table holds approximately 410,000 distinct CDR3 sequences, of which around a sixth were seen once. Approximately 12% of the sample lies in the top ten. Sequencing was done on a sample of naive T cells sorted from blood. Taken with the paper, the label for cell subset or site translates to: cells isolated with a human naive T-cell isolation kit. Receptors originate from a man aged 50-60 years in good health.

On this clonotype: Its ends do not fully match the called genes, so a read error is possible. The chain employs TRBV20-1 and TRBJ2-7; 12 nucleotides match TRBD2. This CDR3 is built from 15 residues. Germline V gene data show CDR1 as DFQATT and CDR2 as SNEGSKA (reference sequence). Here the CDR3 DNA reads TGCAGTGCGAGAGGCGCTAGCGGGAGGGCCTACGAGCAGTACTTC. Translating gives CSARGASGRAYEQYF.

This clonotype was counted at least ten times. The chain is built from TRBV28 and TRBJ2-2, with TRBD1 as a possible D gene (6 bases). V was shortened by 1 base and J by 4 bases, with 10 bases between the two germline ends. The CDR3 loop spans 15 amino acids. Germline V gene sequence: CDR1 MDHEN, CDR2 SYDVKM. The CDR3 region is CASSLYRVGTGELFF. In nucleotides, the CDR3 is TGTGCCAGCAGTTTATACAGGGTGGGCACCGGGGAGCTGTTTTTT.

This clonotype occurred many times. The DNA of the CDR3 is TGTGCCAGCAGCTTAGGGATGAGCTCCTACAATGAGCAGTTCTTC. This translates into CASSLGMSSYNEQFF. The J gene is TRBJ2-1, the V gene TRBV7-2, with unresolved D. Trimming removed 1 base from V and 0 bases from J, with 7 bases in between. The CDR3 length is 15 residues. The germline V gene encodes CDR1 SGHTA and CDR2 FQGNSA. Using reference TRBV7-2 and TRBJ2-1 for the parts outside the CDR3, the full variable domain is GAGVSQSPSNKVTEKGKDVELRCDPISGHTALYWYRQSLGQGLEFLIYFQGNSAPDKSGLPSDRFSAERTGGSVSTLTIQRTQQEDSAVYLCASSLGMSSYNEQFFGPGTRLTVL.

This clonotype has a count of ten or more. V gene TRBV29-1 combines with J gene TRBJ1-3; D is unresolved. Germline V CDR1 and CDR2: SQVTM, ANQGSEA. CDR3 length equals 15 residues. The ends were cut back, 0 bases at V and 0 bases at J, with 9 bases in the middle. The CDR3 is CSVEDLTSSGNTIYF. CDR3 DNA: TGCAGCGTTGAAGATCTGACGAGCTCTGGAAACACCATATATTTT.

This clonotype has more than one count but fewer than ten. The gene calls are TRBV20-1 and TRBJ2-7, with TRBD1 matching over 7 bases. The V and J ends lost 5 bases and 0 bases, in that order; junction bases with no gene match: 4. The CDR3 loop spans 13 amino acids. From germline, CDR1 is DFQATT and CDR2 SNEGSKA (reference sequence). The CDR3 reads CSAGDRLSYEQYF. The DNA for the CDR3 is TGCAGTGCTGGGGACAGACTCTCCTACGAGCAGTACTTC.

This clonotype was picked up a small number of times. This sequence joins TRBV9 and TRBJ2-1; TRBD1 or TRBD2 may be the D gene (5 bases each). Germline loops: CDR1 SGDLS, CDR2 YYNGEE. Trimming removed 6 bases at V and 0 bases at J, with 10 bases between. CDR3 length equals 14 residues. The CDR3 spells CASNGGFSYNEQFF. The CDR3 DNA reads TGTGCCAGCAATGGGGGTTTCTCCTACAATGAGCAGTTCTTC.

The CDR3: CAISEPPGRAGEKLFF. CDR3 nucleotide sequence: TGTGCCATCAGTGAGCCCCCGGGCCGCGCAGGTGAAAAACTGTTTTTT. The V gene is TRBV10-3, the J gene TRBJ1-4; D not resolved. The CDR3 consists of 16 residues. CDR1 is ENHRY, CDR2 SYGVKD, per germline. V was clipped by 2 bases and J by 7 bases, with 17 bases between them.

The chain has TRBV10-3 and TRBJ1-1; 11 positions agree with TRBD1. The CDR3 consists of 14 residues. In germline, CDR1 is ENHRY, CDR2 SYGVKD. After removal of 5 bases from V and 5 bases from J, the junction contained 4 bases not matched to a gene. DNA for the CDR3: TGTGCCATCAGTCTCCGGGACAGGGGGACTGAAGCTTTCTTT. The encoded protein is CAISLRDRGTEAFF.

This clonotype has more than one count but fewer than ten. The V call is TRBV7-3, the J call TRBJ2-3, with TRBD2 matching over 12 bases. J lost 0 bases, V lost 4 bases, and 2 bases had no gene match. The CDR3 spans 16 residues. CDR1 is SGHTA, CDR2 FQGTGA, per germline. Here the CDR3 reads CASSWTSGTSTDTQYF. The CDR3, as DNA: TGTGCCAGCAGCTGGACTAGCGGGACTAGCACAGATACGCAGTATTTT.

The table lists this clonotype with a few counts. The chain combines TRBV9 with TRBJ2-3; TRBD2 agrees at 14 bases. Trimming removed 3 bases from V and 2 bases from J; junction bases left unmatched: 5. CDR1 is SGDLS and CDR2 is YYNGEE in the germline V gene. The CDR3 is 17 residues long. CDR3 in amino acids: CASSEGTSGRHTDTQYF. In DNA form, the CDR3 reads TGTGCCAGCAGCGAGGGGACTAGCGGGAGACACACAGATACGCAGTATTTT.

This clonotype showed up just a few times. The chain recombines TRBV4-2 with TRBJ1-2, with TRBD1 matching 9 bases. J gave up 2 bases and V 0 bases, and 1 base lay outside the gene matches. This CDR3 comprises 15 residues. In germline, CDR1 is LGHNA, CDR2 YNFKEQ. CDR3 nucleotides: TGTGCCAGCAGCCAAGAACAGGGGGCAAACTATGGCTACACCTTC. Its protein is CASSQEQGANYGYTF.

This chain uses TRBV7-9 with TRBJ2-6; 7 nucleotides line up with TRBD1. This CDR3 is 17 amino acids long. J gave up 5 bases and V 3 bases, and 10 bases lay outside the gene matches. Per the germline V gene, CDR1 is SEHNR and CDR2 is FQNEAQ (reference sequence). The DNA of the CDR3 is TGTGCCAGCAGCTTGTCGGGACAGCCGTCTAGGGCCAACGTCCTGACTTTC. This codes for CASSLSGQPSRANVLTF. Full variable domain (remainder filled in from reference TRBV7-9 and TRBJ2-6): DTGVSQNPRHKITKRGQNVTFRCDPISEHNRLYWYRQTLGQGPEFLTYFQNEAQLEKSRLLSDRFSAERPKGSFSTLEIQRTEQGDSAMYLCASSLSGQPSRANVLTFGAGSRLTVL.

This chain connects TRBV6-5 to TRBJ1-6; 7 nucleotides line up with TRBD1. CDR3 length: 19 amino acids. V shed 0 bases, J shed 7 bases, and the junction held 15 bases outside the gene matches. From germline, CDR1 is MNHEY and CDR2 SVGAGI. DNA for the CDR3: TGTGCCAGCAGTTACTCCTCAAACGACAGGGCCGTAAGGAATTCACCCCTCCACTTT. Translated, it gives CASSYSSNDRAVRNSPLHF.